Presented here are 12 T cell receptor beta chains from one specimen sequenced in a study of metastatic and nonmetastatic thyroid tumors. Prior to thyroid surgery, none of the patients had received any treatment. TCRdb re-clonotyped the PCR reads via MiXCR. The sample has about 21,000 clones; roughly 29% are singletons. Source material: blood. The receptor set was obtained from a female donor with papillary thyroid cancer or a benign thyroid nodule (not recorded which). Some clones in this sample may be carry-over from other donors' samples.

CDR3 amino acids: CASSLRFQAASYEQYF. The CDR3 DNA reads as TGCGCCAGCAGCTTGCGGTTCCAGGCGGCTTCCTACGAGCAGTACTTC. This chain uses TRBV5-1 with TRBJ2-7; D gene uncertain. CDR1 is SGHRS and CDR2 is YFSETQ in the germline V gene. V was clipped by 1 base and J by 1 base, with 15 bases between them. CDR3 length: 16 residues.

In this sample, this clone turned up many times. CDR3 coding DNA: TGCGCCAGCAGCTCGGGTTTAGGGGTAGATACGCAGTATTTT. It yields the protein CASSSGLGVDTQYF. This chain connects TRBV5-1 to TRBJ2-3, with D perhaps matching TRBD1 (5 bases). The germline CDR1 and CDR2 sequences are SGHRS and YFSETQ. V lost 3 bases, J lost 5 bases, and 13 bases lay in between. This CDR3 is built from 14 residues.

The J gene is TRBJ1-2, the V gene TRBV11-2; TRBD1 aligns across 9 bases. The CDR3 has 16 amino acids. The V gene's germline CDR1 is SGHAT and CDR2 FQNNGV. V gave up 1 base and J gave up 6 bases; unmatched junction bases: 9. The CDR3 region has the DNA TGTGCCAGCAGCTTAGGGACAGGGGCTGCCCGTAATGGCTACACCTTC. This gives the protein CASSLGTGAARNGYTF.

Within the sample, this clone is medium-sized. This rearrangement joins TRBV3-1 to TRBJ1-4, with 7 bases identical to TRBD1. Germline V gene data show CDR1 as LGHDT and CDR2 as YNNKEL (reference sequence). J gave up 0 bases and V 4 bases, and 5 bases lay outside the gene matches. This CDR3 comprises 16 residues. The chain's CDR3 is CASSPGQVATNEKLFF. CDR3 bases: TGTGCCAGCAGCCCCGGACAGGTTGCAACTAATGAAAAACTGTTTTTT. Complete variable domain (other parts from reference TRBV3-1 and TRBJ1-4): DTAVSQTPKYLVTQMGNDKSIKCEQNLGHDTMYWYKQDSKKFLKIMFSYNNKELIINETVPNRFSPKSPDKAHLNLHINSLELGDSAVYFCASSPGQVATNEKLFFGSGTQLSVL.

The V gene is TRBV20-1, the J gene TRBJ2-7; perhaps TRBD2 as D (6 bases). V dropped 0 bases and J dropped 7 bases, with 16 bases sitting between them. The CDR3 is 14 amino acids. The germline CDR1 and CDR2 sequences are DFQATT and SNEGSKA (reference sequence). CDR3 loop: CSAREARRDWEQYF. The CDR3 nucleotides read TGCAGTGCTAGAGAGGCCAGGCGGGACTGGGAGCAGTACTTC.

This clone is labeled as medium-sized (0.01 to 0.1%). The chain carries TRBV19 and TRBJ1-1; D unclear. Germline values: CDR1 LNHDA, CDR2 SQIVND (reference sequence). V was cut by 3 bases and J by 1 base, with 9 bases left in between. This CDR3 region has 14 residues. CDR3 coding DNA: TGTGCCAGTAGTATGGAAGCAACGAACACTGAAGCTTTCTTT. Its protein is CASSMEATNTEAFF.

This clone was picked up many times. This chain joins TRBV7-3 and TRBJ2-3; D gene unclear. V lost 5 bases and J lost 0, with 9 bases in between. The CDR3 is 14 amino acids. CDR1 SGHTA and CDR2 FQGTGA come from the germline V gene. CDR3 in amino acids: CASSQSDSTDTQYF. Here the CDR3 DNA reads TGTGCCAGCAGCCAAAGCGATAGCACAGATACGCAGTATTTT.

By share, this clone ranks as medium-sized (0.01 to 0.1%). The chain is built from TRBV6-1 and TRBJ2-1, with 9 bases that match TRBD2. The CDR3 has 16 amino acids. V was pared by 2 bases and J by 8 bases, with 10 bases of the junction left unmatched. Germline V gives CDR1 MNHNS, CDR2 SASEGT. For the CDR3, the DNA is TGTGCCAGCAGTGAAATAGCTAGCGGGATTGGCGATGAGCAGTTCTTC. This translates into CASSEIASGIGDEQFF.

This clone is judged medium-sized. The chain employs TRBV11-1 and TRBJ2-7; TRBD1 or TRBD2 may be the D gene (5 bases each). Germline V CDR1 and CDR2: SGHAT, FQDESV (reference sequence). The CDR3 loop spans 13 amino acids. With 5 bases removed from V and 3 bases from J, the gap between germline ends came to 11 bases. DNA for the CDR3: TGTGCCAGCAGCCTGTGGGACGGCTACGAGCAGTACTTC. This sequence encodes CASSLWDGYEQYF.

The rearrangement uses TRBV20-1 and TRBJ1-2; 7 bases map to TRBD1. The CDR3 has 12 amino acids. CDR1 and CDR2 from the germline V gene are DFQATT and SNEGSKA (reference sequence). With V trimmed by 3 bases and J by 7 bases, 5 bases remained unmatched. The chain's CDR3 is CSASEGAVGYTF. The CDR3 DNA is TGCAGTGCTAGTGAGGGGGCGGTTGGCTACACCTTC.

This clone was recorded at least ten times. The V call is TRBV7-8, the J call TRBJ1-1, with 9 bases that match TRBD1. Per the germline V gene, CDR1 is SGHVS and CDR2 is FQNEAQ. Trimming cost V 5 bases and J 1 base; bases outside gene matches: 2. The CDR3 runs to 14 residues. In nucleotides, the CDR3 is TGTGCCAGCAGCCCGGGACAGGGGAACACTGAAGCTTTCTTT. Translating it yields CASSPGQGNTEAFF. The whole variable domain, filled in from reference TRBV7-8 and TRBJ1-1, reads GAGVSQSPRYKVAKRGQDVALRCDPISGHVSLFWYQQALGQGPEFLTYFQNEAQLDKSGLPSDRFFAERPEGSVSTLKIQRTQQEDSAVYLCASSPGQGNTEAFFGQGTRLTVV.

The J gene is TRBJ2-2, the V gene TRBV4-1, with D perhaps TRBD2 (6 bases). The CDR3 runs 17 residues. Germline values: CDR1 MGHRA, CDR2 YSYEKL. V lost 1 base and J lost 0, with 12 bases in between. The CDR3: CASSQGSWTTNTGELFF. CDR3 in DNA: TGCGCCAGCAGCCAAGGGTCATGGACTACGAACACCGGGGAGCTGTTTTTT.